The present TCR beta chain was sequenced within a study of cytomegalovirus exposure and HLA in healthy donors. V dropped 2 bases and J dropped 4; count of bases not matched to a gene: 5. Per germline, CDR1 SGHRS and CDR2 YFSETQ. The CDR3 is 14 amino acids. Findings and limits, study-wide: The authors enumerated roughly 180 TCR beta chains as linked to cytomegalovirus.

Profiled with immunoSEQ multiplex PCR; TCRdb holds only in-frame clones, not every one. The table has some 180,000 clones, more than 75% seen once. As regards this clone: What it binds is unknown.

Sequencing was carried out using PBMCs. The chain is built from TRBV5-1 and TRBJ2-7; 8 bases are a match to TRBD1. The origin of this receptor is a man between 25 and 39 years old in good health and CMV-seropositive. CDR3 DNA sequence: TGCGCCAGCAGCTTACAGGGGGTGGGGTACGAGCAGTACTTC. Residues: CASSLQGVGYEQYF.